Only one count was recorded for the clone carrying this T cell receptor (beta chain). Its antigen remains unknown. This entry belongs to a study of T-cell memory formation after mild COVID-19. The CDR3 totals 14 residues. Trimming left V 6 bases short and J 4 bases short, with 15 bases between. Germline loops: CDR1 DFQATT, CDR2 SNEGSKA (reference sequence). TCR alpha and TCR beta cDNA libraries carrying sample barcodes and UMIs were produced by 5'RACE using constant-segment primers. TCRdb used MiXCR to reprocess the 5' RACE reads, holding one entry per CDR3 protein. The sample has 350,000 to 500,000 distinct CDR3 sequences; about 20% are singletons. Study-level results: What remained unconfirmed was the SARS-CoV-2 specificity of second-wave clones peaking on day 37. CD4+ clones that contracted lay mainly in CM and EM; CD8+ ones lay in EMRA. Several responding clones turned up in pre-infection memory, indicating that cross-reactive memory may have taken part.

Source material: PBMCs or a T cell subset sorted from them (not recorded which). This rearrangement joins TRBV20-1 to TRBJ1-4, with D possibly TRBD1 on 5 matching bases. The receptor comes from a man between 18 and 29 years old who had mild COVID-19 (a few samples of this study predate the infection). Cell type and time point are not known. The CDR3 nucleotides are TGCAGTGCCCTGACAGTGGACCTTAATGAAAAACTGTTTTTT. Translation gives CSALTVDLNEKLFF.